This T cell receptor (beta chain) was identified in a study of vaccination and CD4 T cells after COVID-19. CDR3 length: 15 amino acids. Germline CDR1 and CDR2: DFQATT and SNEGSKA (reference sequence). Trimming removed 6 bases from V and 2 bases from J; junction bases left unmatched: 11. On this clonotype: What it binds is unknown.

With the Oncomine TCR Beta short-read assay, DNA from cultured CD4+ T cells was sequenced. In TCRdb, the PCR reads were re-called with MiXCR into one record per CDR3 protein. The sample carries approximately 4,000 distinct CDR3 sequences, under 25% recorded once. Treatment of the sample: roughly 10-day PBMC culture with coronavirus spike peptide pools or control peptides (ViraFEST assay). The chain carries TRBV20-1 and TRBJ2-7, with 9 bases fitting TRBD1. Sequencing was carried out using CD4+ T cells from blood, cultured in vitro. The clonotype was recovered from a human donor who had recovered from COVID-19. The CDR3 DNA is TGCAGTGCCATCACCGGGACAGGGTTTGCCTACGAGCAGTACTTC. Translated, it gives CSAITGTGFAYEQYF.